The subject of this entry is one TCR beta chain. This sample stems from a study of blood T cell repertoires in COVID-19. Study background: Researchers got acute and convalescent COVID-19 samples from the United States, Italy and Spain. The cDNA or gDNA used as material had been derived from T cells, B-cell-depleted T cells, or PBMCs.

V dropped 6 bases and J dropped 4; count of bases not matched to a gene: 7. CDR3 length equals 14 residues. Germline-derived CDR1 and CDR2 are MGHDK and SYGVNS. In the original analysis: Reference gene primer amplification gave nucleated cell count estimates. The assay was immunoSEQ multiplex PCR, and TCRdb's table has in-frame clones only and misses some. From that table come the V and J calls and clone size; the DNA was used to work out D and trimming. The data contain a few hundred thousand clones, about four fifths of them singletons. This TCR derives from a woman aged 18-29 years with acute or convalescent COVID-19. The genes are TRBV25-1 and TRBJ1-1; 8 bases agree with TRBD1. The sequenced sample consisted of peripheral blood. CDR3 loop: CASSSRGPGTEAFF. CDR3 in DNA: TGTGCCAGCAGCAGCAGGGGGCCGGGCACTGAAGCTTTCTTT.